The T cell receptor (beta chain) under discussion was sequenced for a study of radiotherapy plus CTLA-4 blockade in lung cancer. Clones were sequenced by immunoSEQ multiplex PCR, and TCRdb holds only the in-frame ones, with some missing. The sample holds around 100,000 clones, approximately 72% seen once. V lost 5 bases, J lost 2 bases, and 8 bases stayed unmatched. The CDR3 sequence is 16 residues long. Germline CDR1 reads SGHTA; CDR2 reads FQGNSA. Chemo-refractory metastatic non-small-cell lung cancer patients were treated with focal radiation plus CTLA-4 blockade with ipilimumab. This TCR came from a human donor with non-small cell lung cancer who had a partial response to radiotherapy plus ipilimumab. Some clones in this sample may be carry-over from other donors' samples. The sequenced sample was peripheral blood, obtained from a patient treated with radiotherapy plus ipilimumab. J is TRBJ2-3 and V is TRBV7-2; 9 nucleotides align to TRBD2. CDR3 amino acids: CASSPVRGGYTDTQYF. CDR3 DNA sequence: TGTGCCAGCAGCCCCGTGCGGGGGGGGTACACAGATACGCAGTATTTT. The full variable domain, its missing parts supplied by reference TRBV7-2 and TRBJ2-3, is GAGVSQSPSNKVTEKGKDVELRCDPISGHTALYWYRQSLGQGLEFLIYFQGNSAPDKSGLPSDRFSAERTGGSVSTLTIQRTQQEDSAVYLCASSPVRGGYTDTQYFGPGTRLTVL.